This T cell receptor (beta chain) was identified in a study of T cell changes during pregnancy in multiple sclerosis. CDR3 length equals 13 residues. Trimming took 4 bases from V and 5 from J, leaving 9 bases between them. Germline V CDR1 and CDR2: MDHEN, SYDVKM. TCRdb keeps only in-frame clones here, not all; method: immunoSEQ multiplex PCR. The top ten hold about 2% of the sample, which has some 47,000 clones, roughly 90% seen once. This receptor was taken from a female donor with multiple sclerosis, enrolled in a pregnancy study. The genes are TRBV28 and TRBJ2-1; D may be TRBD1 (6 bases). The material sequenced was peripheral blood, taken in the first trimester of pregnancy. This CDR3 reads CASSSYRDNEQFF. DNA for the CDR3: TGTGCCAGCAGTTCCTACAGGGACAATGAGCAGTTCTTC. Full variable domain (remainder filled in from reference TRBV28 and TRBJ2-1): DVKVTQSSRYLVKRTGEKVFLECVQDMDHENMFWYRQDPGLGLRLIYFSYDVKMKEKGDIPEGYSVSREKKERFSLILESASTNQTSMYLCASSSYRDNEQFFGPGTRLTVL.